The source of this T cell receptor beta chain is a study of CD8+CD57+ T cells in acquired aplastic anemia. There are many counts of this clonotype. For sequencing, patients were chosen who had shown expansion of CD8+CD57+ cells by flow cytometry. CDR3 size: 17 residues. J gave up 9 bases and V 4 bases, and 19 bases lay outside the gene matches. The germline CDR1 and CDR2 sequences are MNHEY and SVGAGI. Genomic DNA constituted the template upon which TCR beta VDJ and CDR3 profiling was performed. TCRdb re-called the reads through MiXCR, storing one row per CDR3 protein. The sample includes a few hundred thousand distinct CDR3 sequences, about 50% of them seen just once.

V gene TRBV6-5 combines with J gene TRBJ2-5, with 8 nucleotides matching TRBD2. The sequencing sample was made of sorted CD4+, CD8+, or CD8+CD57+ T cells (not recorded which) from PBMCs. The origin of this receptor is a human donor with aplastic anemia. CDR3 in DNA: TGTGCCAGCAGTTTTACGGGGCAAGCGGGAGCGATTTGGTCCCAGTACTTC. It translates to CASSFTGQAGAIWSQYF.